This is a list of T cell receptor beta chains from one sample in a study of T cell responses to AZD1222 COVID-19 vaccine. Using immunoSEQ multiplex PCR, the repertoire was profiled, and TCRdb retains in-frame clones only, with some absent. The data hold about 150,000 clones, with 85% to 95% observed a single time. Material: peripheral blood, obtained 28 days after the second AZD1222 dose. The receptors derive from an adult who received the AZD1222 COVID-19 vaccine. The conserved cysteine and the conserved F or W are not part of the CDR3 here. The order of the fields is CDR3 protein, V gene, J gene.

cdr3_aa: ASPGTEDRGGEKLF; v_call: TRBV30; j_call: TRBJ1-4
cdr3_aa: ASSEALAGADTQY; v_call: TRBV6-1; j_call: TRBJ2-3
cdr3_aa: ASSLTMNTEAF; v_call: TRBV12-3/TRBV12-4; j_call: TRBJ1-1
cdr3_aa: ASSIGQLRSSYNSPLH; v_call: TRBV19; j_call: TRBJ1-6
cdr3_aa: ASSFSYEQY; v_call: TRBV27; j_call: TRBJ2-7
cdr3_aa: ASSLGPGRLSGGGDTQY; v_call: TRBV5-1; j_call: TRBJ2-3
cdr3_aa: ASSLVRGRGDGYT; v_call: TRBV7-9; j_call: TRBJ1-2
cdr3_aa: AIRMEMNTEAF; v_call: TRBV10-3; j_call: TRBJ1-1
cdr3_aa: ASSLEDTEAF; v_call: TRBV7-8; j_call: TRBJ1-1
cdr3_aa: ASSEIRGSTGELF; v_call: TRBV2; j_call: TRBJ2-2
cdr3_aa: ASSPAFGSYEQY; v_call: TRBV5-1; j_call: TRBJ2-7
cdr3_aa: ASRLGGQGKGWTEAF; v_call: TRBV5-4; j_call: TRBJ1-1
cdr3_aa: ASSIQGGNYGYT; v_call: TRBV19; j_call: TRBJ1-2
cdr3_aa: AWSVHSGQPQH; v_call: TRBV30; j_call: TRBJ1-5
cdr3_aa: ASSGRTGGGTDTQY; v_call: TRBV7-9; j_call: TRBJ2-3
cdr3_aa: ASRVEFQTRSYNEQF; v_call: TRBV3-1/TRBV3-2; j_call: TRBJ2-1
cdr3_aa: ASSYGIGAGTEAF; v_call: TRBV6-5; j_call: TRBJ1-1
cdr3_aa: ASSFHGTNTEAF; v_call: TRBV28; j_call: TRBJ1-1
cdr3_aa: ASSHPGLPSTDTQY; v_call: TRBV19; j_call: TRBJ2-3
cdr3_aa: ACSWGNQPQH; v_call: TRBV3-1/TRBV3-2; j_call: TRBJ1-5
cdr3_aa: ASSSVGDRVSYEQY; v_call: TRBV28; j_call: TRBJ2-7
cdr3_aa: ASSYSKSSPLH; v_call: TRBV6-5; j_call: TRBJ1-6
cdr3_aa: ASRAIRGRGGELF; v_call: TRBV2; j_call: TRBJ2-2
cdr3_aa: ASSSEALQSQPQH; v_call: TRBV7-2; j_call: TRBJ1-5
cdr3_aa: ASSPSGRAISYEQY; v_call: TRBV28; j_call: TRBJ2-7
cdr3_aa: AWSDLFTEAF; v_call: TRBV30; j_call: TRBJ1-1
cdr3_aa: ASSRSGRGSTGELF; v_call: TRBV7-2; j_call: TRBJ2-2
cdr3_aa: ASSQDPPSFQGEKLF; v_call: TRBV4-1; j_call: TRBJ1-4
cdr3_aa: ASSPRTSGGDEQF; v_call: TRBV3-1/TRBV3-2; j_call: TRBJ2-1
cdr3_aa: ATSDYGVTEAF; v_call: TRBV24-1; j_call: TRBJ1-1
cdr3_aa: ASSQLGTGGNTIY; v_call: TRBV11-2; j_call: TRBJ1-3
cdr3_aa: ASSLALGSNEKLF; v_call: TRBV7-9; j_call: TRBJ1-4
cdr3_aa: ASSPWGTAYEQY; v_call: TRBV3-1/TRBV3-2; j_call: TRBJ2-7
cdr3_aa: SVGRTGDGSEAF; v_call: TRBV29-1; j_call: TRBJ1-1
cdr3_aa: ASSPPGLDTQY; v_call: TRBV9; j_call: TRBJ2-3
cdr3_aa: ASRPGGPTVYNEQF; v_call: TRBV7-2; j_call: TRBJ2-1
cdr3_aa: ASSPEWRGKNSETQY; v_call: TRBV7-9; j_call: TRBJ2-5
cdr3_aa: ASSQGGRDTNEQY; v_call: TRBV4-2; j_call: TRBJ2-7
cdr3_aa: ASSFRTGKAF; v_call: TRBV14; j_call: TRBJ1-1
cdr3_aa: ASSLVWTGELF; v_call: TRBV7-9; j_call: TRBJ2-2
cdr3_aa: ASNRDRQETQY; v_call: TRBV6-5; j_call: TRBJ2-5
cdr3_aa: AISDDSSNTGELF; v_call: TRBV10-3; j_call: TRBJ2-2
cdr3_aa: ASSTAGGQPQH; v_call: TRBV6-5; j_call: TRBJ1-5
cdr3_aa: ASSQVLRDVGYT; v_call: TRBV3-1/TRBV3-2; j_call: TRBJ1-2
cdr3_aa: ASSSRGTRAYNEQF; v_call: TRBV11-2; j_call: TRBJ2-1
cdr3_aa: ASSAQGFADTQY; v_call: TRBV9; j_call: TRBJ2-3
cdr3_aa: ASSQEPRSNTGELF; v_call: TRBV3-1/TRBV3-2; j_call: TRBJ2-2
cdr3_aa: ASSLGYRQGRETQY; v_call: TRBV5-1; j_call: TRBJ2-5
cdr3_aa: ASSADRVNTEAF; v_call: TRBV19; j_call: TRBJ1-1
cdr3_aa: ASSLNTGQGNYGYT; v_call: TRBV5-4; j_call: TRBJ1-2
cdr3_aa: ASSKALSGTGDQPQH; v_call: TRBV21-1; j_call: TRBJ1-5
cdr3_aa: ASSFAREVIYEQY; v_call: TRBV27; j_call: TRBJ2-7
cdr3_aa: ASSLVTGGDGYT; v_call: TRBV7-8; j_call: TRBJ1-2
cdr3_aa: ASSLWLPGELF; v_call: TRBV27; j_call: TRBJ2-2
cdr3_aa: ASSQDASGPY; v_call: TRBV3-1/TRBV3-2; j_call: TRBJ2-7
cdr3_aa: ASSYTTFPNEKLF; v_call: TRBV6-6; j_call: TRBJ1-4
cdr3_aa: ATSRDLRVPEAF; v_call: TRBV15; j_call: TRBJ1-1
cdr3_aa: ASSFSRNTEAF; v_call: TRBV12-3/TRBV12-4; j_call: TRBJ1-1
cdr3_aa: ASSPRTGFSSEAF; v_call: TRBV6-2/TRBV6-3; j_call: TRBJ1-1